The 20 T cell receptor beta chains presented below share a single source sample, sequenced in a study of post-analysis software for immune sequencing data. Libraries were made from TCR beta cDNA, and they carried unique molecular identifiers. TCRdb re-called the PCR reads with MiXCR, one entry per CDR3 protein. The profile shows some 690,000 distinct CDR3 sequences, 25% to 30% of them singletons. Study-wide results and limits: The study found TRBV5-6, TRBV5-1 and TRBV20-1 among 5 or 6 TRBV segments more frequent in patients than controls.

No antigens are known for them. Sample: blood. The source is a girl aged 5 to 17 with multiple sclerosis.

This chain links TRBV5-1 with TRBJ2-4, with no clear D. The assigned J gene may be wrong: the sequence end matches TRBJ2-5 better. This CDR3 has 13 amino acids. Germline CDR1 reads SGHRS; CDR2 reads YFSETQ. CDR3 sequence: CASSYDPAETQYF. The CDR3 DNA sequence: TGCGCCAGCAGCTACGACCCGGCGGAGACCCAGTACTTC.

The CDR3 protein is CASSPLGGGQPQHF. The CDR3 DNA follows: TGTGCCAGCAGCCCCCTCGGCGGAGGTCAGCCCCAGCATTTT. The gene calls are TRBV7-9 and TRBJ1-5; the D is unclear. Trimming stripped 5 bases from V and 6 bases from J, with 14 bases between. The germline V gene encodes CDR1 SEHNR and CDR2 FQNEAQ (reference sequence). The CDR3 runs to 14 residues. Full variable domain (remainder filled in from reference TRBV7-9 and TRBJ1-5): DTGVSQNPRHKITKRGQNVTFRCDPISEHNRLYWYRQTLGQGPEFLTYFQNEAQLEKSRLLSDRFSAERPKGSFSTLEIQRTEQGDSAMYLCASSPLGGGQPQHFGDGTRLSIL.

This clonotype was seen only a few times. This chain joins TRBV6-5 and TRBJ1-5, with TRBD1 as a possible D gene (5 bases). The CDR3 is made up of 15 amino acids. Germline V gene sequence: CDR1 MNHEY, CDR2 SVGAGI. V was clipped by 2 bases and J by 3 bases, with 11 bases between them. The CDR3 DNA sequence: TGTGCCAGCAGTTACCGAACGGGGACCAATCAGCCCCAGCATTTT. Amino acid sequence: CASSYRTGTNQPQHF.

This chain connects TRBV20-1 to TRBJ1-4; D remains ambiguous. The length of the CDR3 is 16 residues. Trimming pared 0 bases from V and 4 bases from J, leaving 15 bases between. Germline-derived CDR1 and CDR2 are DFQATT and SNEGSKA (reference sequence). CDR3 amino acids: CSARDLWSPNNEKLFF. DNA of the CDR3: TGCAGTGCTAGAGATCTCTGGTCCCCTAATAATGAAAAACTGTTTTTT.

Of note for this clonotype: A read error may produce the germline difference seen at one junction end. V gene TRBV28 combines with J gene TRBJ2-3; 9 nucleotides match TRBD2. This CDR3 comprises 15 residues. The germline CDR1 and CDR2 sequences are MDHEN and SYDVKM. CDR3: CASIGTREGVDTQYF. Written as DNA, the CDR3 is TGTGCCAGCATCGGGACGCGGGAGGGTGTAGATACACAGTATTTT.

This clonotype was observed a handful of times. The rearrangement joins TRBV7-9 to TRBJ2-3, with TRBD2 identical over 12 bases. The V segment lost 4 bases and the J segment 6 bases; nucleotides outside the gene matches: 8. This CDR3 is built from 16 residues. Germline values: CDR1 SEHNR, CDR2 FQNEAQ (reference sequence). CDR3 amino acids: CASSYGTSGFSDTQYF. The CDR3 coding sequence is TGTGCCAGCAGCTACGGGACTAGCGGGTTCTCCGATACGCAGTATTTT. Filled out from reference TRBV7-9 and TRBJ2-3, the complete variable domain reads DTGVSQNPRHKITKRGQNVTFRCDPISEHNRLYWYRQTLGQGPEFLTYFQNEAQLEKSRLLSDRFSAERPKGSFSTLEIQRTEQGDSAMYLCASSYGTSGFSDTQYFGPGTRLTVL.

As concerns this clonotype: A much larger clonotype is one base distant, so this may be a read error. The CDR3 spells CGARGLSYNEQFF. The CDR3 region has the DNA TGCGGTGCTAGGGGTCTGTCCTACAATGAGCAGTTCTTC. J is TRBJ2-1 and V is TRBV20-1; tentatively, D is TRBD1 (5 bases). Germline V gene data show CDR1 as DFQATT and CDR2 as SNEGSKA (reference sequence). The CDR3 totals 13 residues.

This clonotype was observed a single time. A much bigger clone sits one base away, suggesting this may be a read error. The CDR3 DNA sequence: TGTGCCGGCACCCTCAACCAGGATACGCAGTATTTT. Residues: CAGTLNQDTQYF. V is TRBV12-3 or TRBV12-4 and J is TRBJ2-3; D not certain. The V end was cut by 11 bases, the J end by 6 bases, with 15 bases between. This CDR3 contains 12 residues.

The chain couples TRBV12-3 or TRBV12-4 to TRBJ2-5; 8 nucleotides match TRBD2. The CDR3 totals 14 residues. Trimming took 6 bases from V and 5 from J; bases not matched to a gene: 8. CDR3 residues: CASRNRTSLETQYF. Here the CDR3 DNA reads TGTGCCAGCAGAAACCGGACTAGCTTGGAGACCCAGTACTTC.

V gene TRBV28 combines with J gene TRBJ2-6; D perhaps matches TRBD2 (5 bases). There are 15 residues in the CDR3. Germline V gene lookup returns CDR1 MDHEN and CDR2 SYDVKM. V lost 4 bases to trimming and J lost 0 bases, with 7 bases between them. As DNA, the CDR3 is TGTGCCAGCAGTTCGGGGAGCTCTGGGGCCAACGTCCTGACTTTC. This gives the protein CASSSGSSGANVLTF.

This chain links TRBV5-1 with TRBJ2-1, with 8 bases aligning to TRBD2. Germline V gene data show CDR1 as SGHRS and CDR2 as YFSETQ. The CDR3 covers 18 residues. The ends lost 0 bases at V and 6 bases at J; junction bases unmatched: 14. The CDR3 DNA reads TGCGCCAGCAGCTTGGATCGGTTGGGGCGTGGGACTAGCAATGAGCAGTTCTTC. Its protein is CASSLDRLGRGTSNEQFF. The variable domain in full, with the rest retrieved from reference TRBV5-1 and TRBJ2-1, is KAGVTQTPRYLIKTRGQQVTLSCSPISGHRSVSWYQQTPGQGLQFLFEYFSETQRNKGNFPGRFSGRQFSNSRSEMNVSTLELGDSALYLCASSLDRLGRGTSNEQFFGPGTRLTVL.

This clonotype turned up a few times. The chain couples TRBV20-1 to TRBJ2-7; 10 positions match TRBD2. CDR1 DFQATT and CDR2 SNEGSKA come from the germline V gene (reference sequence). The CDR3 totals 15 residues. V trimming: 4 bases; J trimming: 0 bases; junction bases outside the gene matches: 6. The CDR3 DNA reads TGCAGTGCTAACCCCACTAGCGGGGCCTCCTACGAGCAGTACTTC. Residues: CSANPTSGASYEQYF.

The chain is built from TRBV12-3 or TRBV12-4 and TRBJ2-1; D not resolved. The CDR3 is 14 residues long. V was trimmed by 1 base and J by 15 bases, leaving 19 bases between them. The CDR3 reads CASSLGGSRPLGFF. The CDR3 coding sequence is TGTGCCAGCAGTTTAGGCGGCAGCCGACCTTTAGGGTTCTTC.

This clonotype showed up many times. This rearrangement joins TRBV29-1 to TRBJ2-7; D uncertain. This CDR3 comprises 13 residues. V gave up 4 bases and J gave up 4 bases, with 14 bases separating them. The germline V gene has CDR1 SQVTM and CDR2 ANQGSEA. CDR3 bases: TGCAGCGTTGTCCCACCCGGGCGGTACGAGCAGTACTTC. Translated: CSVVPPGRYEQYF.

This clonotype was seen a few times. The V gene is TRBV7-9, the J gene TRBJ1-2; D is perhaps TRBD1 (6 bases). The CDR3 runs to 18 residues. V lost 5 bases, J lost 4 bases, and 26 bases lay in between. Germline lookup yields CDR1 SEHNR and CDR2 FQNEAQ (reference sequence). The CDR3 region has the DNA TGTGCCAGCAGCCTCCGGGACACAGGGAGGCCTTTCAGCTATGGCTACACCTTC. This translates into CASSLRDTGRPFSYGYTF.

In regard to this clonotype: A much bigger clone sits one base away, suggesting this may be a read error. V and J are TRBV4-3 and TRBJ2-7; TRBD1 aligns across 9 bases. The CDR3 covers 15 residues. Germline assignment: CDR1 LGHNA and CDR2 YSLEER. The CDR3 here is CASSQAGTGPYERYF. CDR3 bases: TGCGCCAGCAGCCAGGCCGGGACAGGGCCATACGAGCGGTACTTC.

A note on this clonotype: A much larger clonotype is one base distant, so this may be a read error. V gene TRBV29-1 combines with J gene TRBJ1-2; no clear D gene. V dropped 5 bases and J dropped 4 bases, with 17 bases sitting between them. Germline V gene lookup returns CDR1 SQVTM and CDR2 ANQGSEA. The CDR3 sequence is 14 residues long. CDR3 sequence: CSVSPLRGGYGYTF. The CDR3 region has the DNA TGCAGCGTTTCTCCATTACGGGGTGGCTATGGCTACACCTTC. The full variable domain, rest sourced from reference TRBV29-1 and TRBJ1-2, is SAVISQKPSRDICQRGTSLTIQCQVDSQVTMMFWYRQQPGQSLTLIATANQGSEATYESGFVIDKFPISRPNLTFSTLTVSNMSPEDSSIYLCSVSPLRGGYGYTFGSGTRLTVV.

The chain is built from TRBV15 and TRBJ2-1; D gene unclear. V dropped 6 bases and J dropped 4 bases, with 13 bases sitting between them. Per the germline V gene, CDR1 is LNHNV and CDR2 is YYDKDF (reference sequence). There are 14 residues in the CDR3. In DNA form, the CDR3 reads TGTGCCACCAGTCCCCGTGGCGAGTACAATGAGCAGTTCTTC. It is translated as CATSPRGEYNEQFF.

This rearrangement joins TRBV20-1 to TRBJ2-1, with 8 bases aligning to TRBD1. The J segment lost 7 bases and the V segment lost 6 bases, leaving 8 bases of the junction unmatched. This CDR3 has 13 residues. Germline assignment: CDR1 DFQATT and CDR2 SNEGSKA (reference sequence). For the CDR3, the DNA is TGCAGTGCCACAGGACAGGGTTTGAATGAGCAGTTCTTC. This sequence encodes CSATGQGLNEQFF.

The genes are TRBV20-1 and TRBJ2-7; no clear D. Trimming left V 8 bases short and J 4 bases short, with 21 bases between. Germline V gene data show CDR1 as DFQATT and CDR2 as SNEGSKA (reference sequence). This CDR3 region has 14 residues. CDR3 loop: CSSPPKSALYEQYF. For the CDR3, the DNA is TGCAGTTCTCCACCCAAATCAGCATTATACGAGCAGTACTTC.